The 18 T cell receptor beta chains presented below share a single source sample, sequenced in a study of blood T cell repertoires in COVID-19. The repertoire was sequenced with immunoSEQ multiplex PCR; TCRdb's copy has only in-frame clones and lacks some. The sample shows about 300,000 clones, around 90% of them seen only once. Sequenced: peripheral blood. These receptors originate from a man aged 18-30 years with active or convalescent COVID-19.

V and J are TRBV2 and TRBJ1-1; D is unclear. The germline gives CDR1 SNHLY, CDR2 FYNNEI. Between the trimmed V and J ends, which lost 6 bases and 1 base, there was a span of 15 bases. CDR3 length: 15 amino acids. The CDR3 reads CASSSLIGGNTEAFF. The CDR3 DNA sequence: TGTGCCAGCAGCTCACTCATCGGAGGGAACACTGAAGCTTTCTTT.

The V gene is TRBV7-6, the J gene TRBJ1-4, with 7 bases fitting TRBD1. Trimming at V came to 3 bases and at J to 12 bases, leaving 16 bases not matched to a gene. The CDR3 has 16 amino acids. CDR1 and CDR2 from the germline V gene are SGHVS and FNYEAQ. This chain's CDR3 is CASSFVSGTEALQLFF. CDR3 nucleotide sequence: TGTGCCAGCAGCTTTGTCTCAGGGACAGAAGCTTTACAACTGTTTTTT.

Written as DNA, the CDR3 is TGTGCCAGCAGCTTAGACAGGGGCACTGAAGCTTTCTTT. As protein: CASSLDRGTEAFF. The rearrangement joins TRBV11-3 to TRBJ1-1; D might be TRBD1 (6 bases). V lost 0 bases, J lost 4 bases, and 6 bases lay in between. There are 13 residues in the CDR3. Germline V CDR1 and CDR2: SGHNT, YENEEA.

The rearrangement links TRBV6-5 to TRBJ2-3, with D possibly TRBD1 on 5 matching bases. Trimming left V 7 bases short and J 8 bases short, with 19 bases between. This CDR3 contains 14 residues. Germline CDR1 reads MNHEY; CDR2 reads SVGAGI. The DNA of the CDR3 is TGTGCCAGCACCCTAGGGCAGGGTGCAGGTACGCAGTATTTT. Protein sequence: CASTLGQGAGTQYF.

V is TRBV6-4 and J is TRBJ2-2, with D possibly TRBD2 on 5 matching bases. V gave up 3 bases and J gave up 3 bases, with 11 bases separating them. The germline V gene encodes CDR1 MRHNA and CDR2 SNTAGT. The CDR3 is 15 residues long. The CDR3 reads CASSEAGMDTGELFF. Written as DNA, the CDR3 is TGTGCCAGCAGTGAAGCCGGGATGGACACCGGGGAGCTGTTTTTT.

V is TRBV5-6 and J is TRBJ1-1; D remains unclear. Per germline, CDR1 SGHDT and CDR2 YYEEEE. V lost 1 base to trimming and J lost 8 bases, with 15 bases between them. CDR3 length equals 14 residues. CDR3 sequence (DNA): TGTGCCAGCAGCTTGCGGTCTCTGGAGGCAGAAGCTTTCTTT. Translated, it gives CASSLRSLEAEAFF.

The chain uses TRBV13 and TRBJ1-2; D perhaps matches TRBD1 (6 bases). Trimming cost V 0 bases and J 7 bases, with 12 bases left between them. Germline CDR1 PRHDT, CDR2 FYEKMQ (reference sequence). This CDR3 contains 14 residues. The CDR3 here is CASSLGRQAGGYTF. CDR3 nucleotide sequence: TGTGCCAGCAGCTTAGGGAGACAGGCAGGTGGCTACACCTTC.

The chain links TRBV13 to TRBJ1-4, with TRBD1 matching over 8 bases. V was pared by 3 bases and J by 0 bases, with 6 bases of the junction left unmatched. CDR3 length: 17 residues. The V gene's germline CDR1 is PRHDT and CDR2 FYEKMQ (reference sequence). The CDR3 nucleotides read TGTGCCAGCAGCTTTCAGGGGGCTAGGGCAACTAATGAAAAACTGTTTTTT. It translates to CASSFQGARATNEKLFF.

This clone occurred once. The V gene is TRBV9, the J gene TRBJ2-3, with 9 bases aligning to TRBD2. Germline CDR1 SGDLS, CDR2 YYNGEE. J was trimmed by 1 base and V by 10 bases; bases with no gene match: 10. The CDR3 length is 15 residues. CDR3 in amino acids: CASKAGGGGTDTQYF. The CDR3 nucleotides are TGTGCCTCCAAGGCCGGCGGGGGGGGCACAGATACGCAGTATTTT.

The genes are TRBV6-5 and TRBJ1-5, with TRBD1 identical over 7 bases. The CDR3 is 15 residues long. The V gene's germline CDR1 is MNHEY and CDR2 SVGAGI. V was pared by 4 bases and J by 0 bases, with 3 bases of the junction left unmatched. In nucleotides, the CDR3 is TGTGCCAGCAGTTCGGGGACAGTTAGCAATCAGCCCCAGCATTTT. Translated: CASSSGTVSNQPQHF.

This sequence joins TRBV27 and TRBJ2-7, with 9 bases aligning to TRBD1. Germline assignment: CDR1 MNHEY and CDR2 SMNVEV (reference sequence). With 4 bases clipped from V and 1 base from J, the junction kept 5 bases outside the gene matches. The CDR3 spans 15 residues. The CDR3 region has the DNA TGTGCCAGCAGTTCATCCGGGACAGGGTCCTACGAGCAGTACTTC. Its protein is CASSSSGTGSYEQYF.

V is TRBV25-1 and J is TRBJ2-7; 8 bases match TRBD1. CDR1 MGHDK and CDR2 SYGVNS come from the germline V gene. The CDR3 is 15 amino acids. The V and J ends lost 4 bases and 3 bases, in that order; junction bases with no gene match: 8. CDR3 sequence: CASSGRQGLYYEQYF. The DNA for the CDR3 is TGTGCCAGCAGTGGGAGACAGGGGTTATACTACGAGCAGTACTTC.

In its sample, this clone was seen a few times. This sample includes further DNA sequences coding for the same CDR3. The V call is TRBV19, the J call TRBJ1-5; D unclear. This CDR3 is 14 amino acids long. V lost 1 base and J lost 0, with 4 bases in between. Germline V gene data show CDR1 as LNHDA and CDR2 as SQIVND (reference sequence). CDR3 sequence: CASSIAGSNQPQHF. The CDR3 DNA reads as TGTGCCAGTAGTATAGCAGGTAGCAATCAGCCCCAGCATTTT.

This clone was seen once. The chain uses TRBV25-1 and TRBJ2-4; TRBD2 matches at 7 bases. The ends lost 7 bases at V and 2 bases at J; junction bases unmatched: 2. Germline CDR1 MGHDK, CDR2 SYGVNS. The CDR3 runs 13 residues. The CDR3, as DNA: TGTGCCAGCACCGGGGGGTCCAAAAACATTCAGTACTTC. It is translated as CASTGGSKNIQYF.

This clone showed up just a few times. The gene calls are TRBV9 and TRBJ2-7, with D tentatively TRBD2 (5 bases). The length of the CDR3 is 16 residues. V shed 4 bases and J shed 2 bases, with 19 bases lying between them. The germline CDR1 and CDR2 sequences are SGDLS and YYNGEE. The CDR3 spells CASSSRGGSTAYEQYF. The CDR3 DNA sequence: TGTGCCAGCAGCTCACGGGGTGGGTCAACGGCCTACGAGCAGTACTTC.

J is TRBJ2-7 and V is TRBV7-2; 7 bases line up with TRBD2. V trimming: 1 base; J trimming: 2 bases; junction bases outside the gene matches: 5. From germline, CDR1 is SGHTA and CDR2 FQGNSA. The CDR3 runs to 15 residues. CDR3 residues: CASSLVSLAAYEQYF. CDR3 in DNA: TGTGCCAGCAGCTTAGTGTCGCTAGCGGCCTACGAGCAGTACTTC.

The chain carries TRBV6-5 and TRBJ2-3, with TRBD2 matching 9 bases. After removal of 0 bases from V and 7 bases from J, the junction contained 5 bases not matched to a gene. Germline lookup yields CDR1 MNHEY and CDR2 SVGAGI. The CDR3 is 15 residues long. This chain's CDR3 is CASSYSGGGANTQYF. CDR3 DNA: TGTGCCAGCAGTTACTCGGGCGGGGGGGCAAATACGCAGTATTTT.

The V call is TRBV7-8, the J call TRBJ2-1; D is possibly TRBD1 (6 bases). In germline, CDR1 is SGHVS, CDR2 FQNEAQ. V dropped 1 base and J dropped 10 bases, with 14 bases sitting between them. CDR3 length equals 14 residues. Here the CDR3 DNA reads TGTGCCAGCAGCTTAGTATTCGGGACACCCGAGCAGTTCTTC. Translation gives CASSLVFGTPEQFF.